This is a list of T cell receptor beta chains from one sample in a study of shared clonotypes between healthy human individuals. Here immunoSEQ multiplex PCR was the method, and the copy in TCRdb shows in-frame clones only, minus some. The table records around 95,000 clones, roughly two thirds of them present only once. The sequenced material came from memory CD8+ T cells sorted from blood. Receptors were obtained from a man between 25 and 39 years old in good health. Each CDR3 is given with its conserved first and last residue.

j_call: TRBJ2-3
v_call: TRBV29-1
cdr3_length: 18
cdr3_aa: CSVEDLRGRQGFLDTQYF

j_call: TRBJ1-2
v_call: TRBV27
cdr3_length: 15
cdr3_aa: CASSFLDGGRYGYTF

j_call: TRBJ2-7
v_call: TRBV7-8
cdr3_length: 16
cdr3_aa: CASSSSASGRSGEQYF

j_call: TRBJ2-2
v_call: TRBV15
cdr3_length: 14
cdr3_aa: CATSRDRETGELFF

j_call: TRBJ1-1
v_call: TRBV4-3
cdr3_length: 15
cdr3_aa: CASSQDVGRATEAFF

j_call: TRBJ2-7
v_call: TRBV7-8
cdr3_length: 17
cdr3_aa: CASSLGNSGRFTYEQYF

j_call: TRBJ2-7
v_call: TRBV6-5
cdr3_length: 15
cdr3_aa: CASSYSLAGSYEQYF

j_call: TRBJ2-7
v_call: TRBV28
cdr3_length: 15
cdr3_aa: CASSFRTGGLYEQYF

j_call: TRBJ2-4
v_call: TRBV5-1
cdr3_length: 15
cdr3_aa: CASSLGADTKNIQYF

j_call: TRBJ1-3
v_call: TRBV2
cdr3_length: 14
cdr3_aa: CASSIGTTGNTIYF

j_call: TRBJ2-5
v_call: TRBV2
cdr3_length: 15
cdr3_aa: CASSDLAGEEETQYF

j_call: TRBJ2-6
v_call: TRBV6-4
cdr3_length: 14
cdr3_aa: CASSDGAGANVLTF

j_call: TRBJ2-7
v_call: TRBV5-1
cdr3_length: 16
cdr3_aa: CASSPRITGISYEQYF

j_call: TRBJ2-5
v_call: TRBV10-3
cdr3_length: 16
cdr3_aa: CAISEGLAGEQETQYF

j_call: TRBJ2-7
v_call: TRBV5-5
cdr3_length: 15
cdr3_aa: CASSPRIQGEDEQYF

j_call: TRBJ2-1
v_call: TRBV5-5
cdr3_length: 14
cdr3_aa: CASSYLRGPDEQFF

j_call: TRBJ2-2
v_call: TRBV27
cdr3_length: 17
cdr3_aa: CASSLLVRGRDTGELFF

j_call: TRBJ2-2
v_call: TRBV5-4
cdr3_length: 16
cdr3_aa: CASSLGDRGASGELFF